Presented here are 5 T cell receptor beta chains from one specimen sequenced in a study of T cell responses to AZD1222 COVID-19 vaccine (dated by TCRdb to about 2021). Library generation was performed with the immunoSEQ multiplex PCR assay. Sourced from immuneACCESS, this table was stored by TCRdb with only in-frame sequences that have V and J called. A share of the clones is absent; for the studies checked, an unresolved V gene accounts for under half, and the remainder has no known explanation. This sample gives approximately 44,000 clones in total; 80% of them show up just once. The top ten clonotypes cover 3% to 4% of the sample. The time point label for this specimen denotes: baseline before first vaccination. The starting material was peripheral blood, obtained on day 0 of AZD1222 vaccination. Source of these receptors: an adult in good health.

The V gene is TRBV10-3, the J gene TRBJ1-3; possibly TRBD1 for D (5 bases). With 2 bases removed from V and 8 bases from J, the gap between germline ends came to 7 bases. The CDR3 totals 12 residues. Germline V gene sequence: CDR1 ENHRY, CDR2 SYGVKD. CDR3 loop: CAISERGDTIYF. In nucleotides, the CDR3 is TGTGCCATCAGTGAGAGGGGAGACACCATATATTTT.

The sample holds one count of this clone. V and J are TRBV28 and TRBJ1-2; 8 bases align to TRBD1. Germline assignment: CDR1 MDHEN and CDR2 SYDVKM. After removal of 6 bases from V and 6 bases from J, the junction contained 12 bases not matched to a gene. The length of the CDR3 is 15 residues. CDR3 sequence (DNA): TGTGCCAGCAGACCCCCAGGGCAGGGGGCTAATGGCTACACCTTC. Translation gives CASRPPGQGANGYTF.

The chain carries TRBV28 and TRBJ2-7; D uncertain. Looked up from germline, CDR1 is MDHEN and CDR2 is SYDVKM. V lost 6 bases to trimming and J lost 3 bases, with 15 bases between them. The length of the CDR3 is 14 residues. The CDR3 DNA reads TGTGCCAGCAGCCTCTCGGCAGTTCTCTACGAGCAGTACTTC. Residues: CASSLSAVLYEQYF.

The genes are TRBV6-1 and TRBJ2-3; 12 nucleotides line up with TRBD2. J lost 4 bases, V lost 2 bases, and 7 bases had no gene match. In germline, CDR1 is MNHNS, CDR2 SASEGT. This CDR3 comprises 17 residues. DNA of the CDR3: TGTGCCAGCAGTGAACTAGCGGGGGGGCCCCATGCAGATACGCAGTATTTT. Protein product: CASSELAGGPHADTQYF.

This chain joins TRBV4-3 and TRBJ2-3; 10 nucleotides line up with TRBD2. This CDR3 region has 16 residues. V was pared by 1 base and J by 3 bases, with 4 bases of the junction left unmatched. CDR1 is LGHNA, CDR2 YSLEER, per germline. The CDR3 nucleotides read TGCGCCAGCAGCCAAGCCCAGCGGGGGGGGACAGATACGCAGTATTTT. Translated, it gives CASSQAQRGGTDTQYF.